This T cell receptor (beta chain) was documented in a study of OX40 agonist ivuxolimab in advanced cancers. Study as a whole: The patients got ivuxolimab, which is an agonistic anti-OX40 (CD134) antibody. Melanoma, hepatocellular carcinoma, head and neck or renal cell cancer occurred in dose-escalation patients. Whole-study findings and limits: Determination of antigen specificity was not performed for the expanded peripheral T cells. Compared with CD4+, CD8+ T cells on average had more expanded clones.

The V end was cut by 6 bases, the J end by 5 bases, with 10 bases between. The germline CDR1 and CDR2 sequences are LNHDA and SQIVND (reference sequence). CDR3 length: 12 amino acids. TCRdb keeps only in-frame clones here, not all; method: immunoSEQ multiplex PCR. The sample has 45,000 to 60,000 clones; around nine tenths are singletons. As concerns this clone: The antigen is unknown.

The TCR originated in an adult with an advanced solid tumor such as melanoma, head and neck, liver or kidney cancer. The genes are TRBV19 and TRBJ1-1; TRBD1 is a possible D gene (6 bases). The sequencing here drew on CD4+ or CD8+ T cells sorted from blood, taken in a trial of the OX40 agonist ivuxolimab. CDR3 sequence (DNA): TGTGCCAGTAGAACAACAGGGACTGAAGCTTTCTTT. Translating it yields CASRTTGTEAFF.